These T cell receptor beta chains were read from a single sample in a study of T cell repertoires in cytomegalovirus infection. Antigens of these TCRs are unknown. TCRdb analysed the reads with MiXCR anew, one entry per CDR3 protein. The sample lists about 920,000 distinct CDR3 sequences, around 32% occurring once. Sequencing was performed on cultured CD8+ T cells from PBMCs, taken from culture after CMV antigen stimulation. The source of these receptors is a human donor in good health (CMV status not recorded). Some clones in this sample may be carry-over from other donors' samples. The CDR3 runs from the conserved cysteine through the conserved F or W. Each record gives: clone size, D gene, J gene, V gene, CDR3 DNA, CDR3 protein. A D gene is named only where the DNA matches it firmly. Rows may omit the clone size; those that give it use once, few, many or a size class.

>few|-|TRBJ1-2|TRBV4-1
TGCGCCAGCAGCCAAGATGGTATGTCCAACTATGGCTACACCTTC
CASSQDGMSNYGYTF
>-|-|TRBJ1-2|TRBV5-3
TGTGTCAGCAGCGAACTTCCGGGACTGAGAGCTAACTATGGCTACACCTTC
CVSSELPGLRANYGYTF
>few|TRBD1|TRBJ2-7|TRBV7-9
TGTGCCAGCAGCTTGATGGTCCCGGGACAGGGTATCTACGAGCAGTACTTC
CASSLMVPGQGIYEQYF
>-|-|TRBJ2-5|TRBV4-2
TGTGCCAGCAGCCAAGAGAACACGGAGGAGACCCAGTACTTC
CASSQENTEETQYF
>-|-|TRBJ2-7|TRBV18
TGTGCCAGCTCACCTGAGGTTCAGGCCCGCCCCTACGAGCAGTACTTC
CASSPEVQARPYEQYF
>-|-|TRBJ2-5|TRBV6-5
TGTGCCAGCAGTTACTCGTCGATGGGGATAGAGACCCAGTACTTC
CASSYSSMGIETQYF
>-|-|TRBJ2-3|TRBV12-5
TGTGCTAGTGGCACCGGGCCGCCAGATACGCAGTATTTT
CASGTGPPDTQYF
>-|-|TRBJ1-1|TRBV2
TGTGCCAGCAGCCTCGGATCTAACTCCAGGAACACTGAAGCTTTCTTT
CASSLGSNSRNTEAFF
>-|-|TRBJ2-1|TRBV7-9
TGTGCCAGCAGCACAAGACTCGCCGCCCCGTACAATGAGCAGTTCTTC
CASSTRLAAPYNEQFF
>-|-|TRBJ1-5|TRBV19
TGTGCCAGTACCCATAGCAGGGAGGGTTATAGCAATCAGCCCCAGCATTTT
CASTHSREGYSNQPQHF
>many|TRBD1|TRBJ1-2|TRBV6-1
TGTGCCAGCAGCCCTCGACAGGGACCCTACAAGTTCTATGGCTACACCTTC
CASSPRQGPYKFYGYTF
>few|-|TRBJ2-4|TRBV6-1
TGTGCCAGCAGTGTTGGACTAGCCAAAAACATTCAGTACTTC
CASSVGLAKNIQYF
>few|-|TRBJ1-2|TRBV28
TGTGCCAGCAGTTCCTCAGGGATCTACGGCTACACCTTC
CASSSSGIYGYTF
>once|-|TRBJ2-4|TRBV11-2
TGTGCCAGCAGCTCAGGGACCAACAAAAACATTCAGTACTTC
CASSSGTNKNIQYF
>few|-|TRBJ1-2|TRBV6-5
TGTGCCAGCAGTTACCACAACAGGGATCTCTATGGCTACACCTTC
CASSYHNRDLYGYTF
>few|-|TRBJ1-1|TRBV20-1
TGCAGTGCCAATGCACCGGGGGGACTGTGGGCTTTCTTT
CSANAPGGLWAFF
>-|-|TRBJ1-5|TRBV27
TGTGCCAGCGGTTTCTCTAATTTCAATCAGCCCCAGCATTTT
CASGFSNFNQPQHF
>many|TRBD2|TRBJ2-1|TRBV4-1
TGCGCCAGCAGCCAAGATCGGGGGGAAAGCTCCTACAATGAGCAGTTCTTC
CASSQDRGESSYNEQFF
>few|TRBD2|TRBJ2-1|TRBV6-5
TGTGCCAGCAGTTACGCGCGGGGGGAAAGCTCCTACAATGAGCAGTTCTTC
CASSYARGESSYNEQFF
>-|TRBD2|TRBJ2-3|TRBV9
TGTGCCAGCAGCGCAACTAGCGGGGGGGCGAATACGCAGTATTTT
CASSATSGGANTQYF
>-|-|TRBJ2-3|TRBV25-1
TGTGCCAGCAGCCCGATTGGCTACACAGATACGCAGTATTTT
CASSPIGYTDTQYF
>few|TRBD1|TRBJ2-1|TRBV19
TGTGCCAGTAGCCCTACAGGGGTCAATGAGCAGTTCTTC
CASSPTGVNEQFF
>-|-|TRBJ1-6|TRBV27
TGTGCCAGCAGTCCGAGGGCATATAATTCACCCCTCCACTTT
CASSPRAYNSPLHF
>-|-|TRBJ2-3|TRBV6-5
TGTGCCAGCAGTTACTCGGCGTCCCGGCAACTACCCAACGATACGCAGTATTTT
CASSYSASRQLPNDTQYF
>-|-|TRBJ1-1|TRBV7-5
-
CISVPEAPGGGCLLEAFF
>-|TRBD1|TRBJ1-1|TRBV4-1
TGCGCCAGCAGCCAGGGGCATACAGGGGGCACTGAAGCTTTCTTT
CASSQGHTGGTEAFF
>few|-|TRBJ1-6|TRBV28
TGTGCCAGCTCTGAGACCACTAATTCACCCCTCCACTTT
CASSETTNSPLHF
>-|-|TRBJ2-4|TRBV9
TGTGCCAGCAGCCCAGGCAGGGGACTTCAAAACATTCAGTACTTC
CASSPGRGLQNIQYF
>many|-|TRBJ2-1|TRBV7-6
TGTGCCAGCGCCTCGGTCGGCTACAATGAGCAGTTCTTC
CASASVGYNEQFF
>-|-|TRBJ1-1|TRBV19
TGTGCCAGTAACAAACTTTCTGAGGGAGGCACTGAAGCTTTCTTT
CASNKLSEGGTEAFF
>-|-|TRBJ2-1|TRBV7-9
TGTGCCAGCAGCTTAGGGCTAACGGAAGGGAATGAGCAGTTCTTC
CASSLGLTEGNEQFF
>-|-|TRBJ2-2|TRBV29-1
TGCAGCGTTGTTATCAGGGCCGGGGAGCTGTTTTTT
CSVVIRAGELFF
>-|TRBD1|TRBJ2-7|TRBV9
TGTGCCAGCAGCGTAGGAGGACAGGGTATGTACTACGAGCAGTACTTC
CASSVGGQGMYYEQYF
>few|TRBD2|TRBJ2-3|TRBV6-2/TRBV6-3
TGTGCCAGCAGTGACGGGGGGATTACCCACACAGATACGCAGTATTTT
CASSDGGITHTDTQYF
>-|-|TRBJ2-3|TRBV9
TGTGCCAGCAGCGTAGGTGGGGGTCGCACAGATACGCAGTATTTT
CASSVGGGRTDTQYF
>-|TRBD1|TRBJ1-1|TRBV4-1
TGCGCCAGCAGTCAGAGCGGGACAGGGAGGAACGAAGCTTTCTTT
CASSQSGTGRNEAFF
>many|TRBD2|TRBJ2-2|TRBV7-2
TGTGCCAGCAGCCAAGGGGGACCTAGCGGGACCGGGGAGCTGTTTTTT
CASSQGGPSGTGELFF
>-|-|TRBJ1-2|TRBV6-5
TGTGCCAGCAGTTACTCAGGGGTATTAGGCTACACCTTC
CASSYSGVLGYTF
>few|TRBD2|TRBJ2-1|TRBV9
TGTGCCAGCAGCGCGGGGGGGGCCTACAATGAGCAGTTCTTC
CASSAGGAYNEQFF
>-|-|TRBJ2-6|TRBV19
TGTGCCAGTAGGACAGACGGATTTTCTACTGGGGCCAACGTCCTGACTTTC
CASRTDGFSTGANVLTF
>-|-|TRBJ1-2|TRBV7-4
TGTGTCAGCAGCTCTCCCAACGTTAACTATGGCTACACCTTC
CVSSSPNVNYGYTF
>-|TRBD1|TRBJ2-6|TRBV28
TGTGCCAGCAGTTCGGACAGGGCCTCTAGCTCTGGGGCCAACGTCCTGACTTTC
CASSSDRASSSGANVLTF
>few|-|TRBJ2-5|TRBV29-1
TGCAGCGTGGAAGATTATGACGGGGTCAGGGCCCAGTACTTC
CSVEDYDGVRAQYF
>-|-|TRBJ2-3|TRBV24-1
TGTGCCACCAGCGACGACAGGGAGGAGGCAGATACGCAGTATTTT
CATSDDREEADTQYF
>many|TRBD1|TRBJ2-1|TRBV7-9
TGTGCCAGCAGCCCCTTCCCGGGACAGGGTCACAATGAGCAGTTCTTC
CASSPFPGQGHNEQFF
>-|-|TRBJ2-3|TRBV10-3
TGTGCCATCAGTGTTACCTTTCGGGACACCAGCACAGATACGCAGTATTTT
CAISVTFRDTSTDTQYF
>few|TRBD1|TRBJ1-5|TRBV10-3
TGTGCCATCAGGGGGACAGGCAGCAATCAGCCCCAGCATTTT
CAIRGTGSNQPQHF
>once|-|TRBJ2-7|TRBV15
TGTGCCACCAGCAGAGATATCGGCGAGCAGTACTTC
CATSRDIGEQYF